This T cell receptor (beta chain) was sequenced in a study of beta chain features in type 1 diabetes. All of the isolated RNA was reverse transcribed, so expressed TCRB transcripts were sequenced. The data were produced by immunoSEQ multiplex PCR, yet TCRdb's version contains in-frame clones alone and is incomplete. The sample has some 500,000 clones, roughly 11% seen once; the top ten hold more than 0.045%. Germline V gene lookup returns CDR1 SGDLS and CDR2 YYNGEE. This CDR3 comprises 16 residues. Trimming cost V 3 bases and J 6 bases, with 21 bases left between them. This clone was found a few times.

The J gene is TRBJ1-2, the V gene TRBV9; D unresolved. The TCR comes from a woman aged 18-29 years in good health. The sample consisted of naive CD4+ T cells from blood. This CDR3 reads CASSERGNGPSDGYTF. The CDR3 DNA is TGTGCCAGCAGCGAGCGGGGAAATGGGCCGAGCGATGGCTACACCTTC.